This T cell receptor (beta chain) was observed in a study of blood T cell repertoires in COVID-19. Study-level background: Collection of acute and convalescent COVID-19 samples took place in the United States, Italy and Spain. PBMCs, B-cell-depleted T cells, or T cells provided the cDNA or gDNA that made up the material.

Sequenced by immunoSEQ multiplex PCR; TCRdb stores in-frame clones only, minus some. The sample records over 400,000 clones, roughly 90% being singletons. This CDR3 is 19 amino acids long. Germline V lookup: CDR1 LNHDA, CDR2 SQIVND (reference sequence). J lost 2 bases, V lost 7 bases, and 16 bases had no gene match. V usage is TRBV19 and J usage is TRBJ1-5; 11 nucleotides line up with TRBD1. This sequence was found in a woman aged 30 to 39 with active or convalescent COVID-19. Material for sequencing was peripheral blood. CDR3 sequence (DNA): TGTGCCAGTACCCCAGGGCCGGGACAGGGGGGATTTGGCAATCAGCCCCAGCATTTT. This encodes CASTPGPGQGGFGNQPQHF.